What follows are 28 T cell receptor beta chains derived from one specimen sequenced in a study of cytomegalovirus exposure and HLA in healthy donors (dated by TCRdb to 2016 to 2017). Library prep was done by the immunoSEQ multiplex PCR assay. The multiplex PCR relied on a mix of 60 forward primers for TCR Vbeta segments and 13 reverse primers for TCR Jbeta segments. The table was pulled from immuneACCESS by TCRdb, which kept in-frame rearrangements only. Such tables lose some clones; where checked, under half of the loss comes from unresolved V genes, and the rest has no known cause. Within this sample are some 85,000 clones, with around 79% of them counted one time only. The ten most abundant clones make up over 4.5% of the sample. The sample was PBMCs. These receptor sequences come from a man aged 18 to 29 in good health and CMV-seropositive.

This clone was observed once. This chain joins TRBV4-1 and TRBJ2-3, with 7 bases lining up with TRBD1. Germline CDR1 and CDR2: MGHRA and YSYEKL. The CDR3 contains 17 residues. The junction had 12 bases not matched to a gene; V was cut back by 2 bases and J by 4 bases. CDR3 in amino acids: CASSQSIPGGRADTQYF. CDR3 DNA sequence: TGCGCCAGCAGCCAATCCATCCCAGGGGGAAGGGCAGATACGCAGTATTTT.

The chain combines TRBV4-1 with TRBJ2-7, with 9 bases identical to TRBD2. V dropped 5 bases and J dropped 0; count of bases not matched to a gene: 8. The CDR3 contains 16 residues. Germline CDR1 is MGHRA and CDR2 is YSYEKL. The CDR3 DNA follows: TGCGCCAGCAGCACACCGGGGACTAGCCGCTCCTACGAGCAGTACTTC. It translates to CASSTPGTSRSYEQYF.

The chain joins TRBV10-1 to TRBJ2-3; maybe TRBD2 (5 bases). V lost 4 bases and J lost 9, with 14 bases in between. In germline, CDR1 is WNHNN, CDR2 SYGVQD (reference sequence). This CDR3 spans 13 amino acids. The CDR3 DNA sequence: TGCGCCAGCAGTGTAAAGAGGGATGGCACGCAGTATTTT. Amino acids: CASSVKRDGTQYF.

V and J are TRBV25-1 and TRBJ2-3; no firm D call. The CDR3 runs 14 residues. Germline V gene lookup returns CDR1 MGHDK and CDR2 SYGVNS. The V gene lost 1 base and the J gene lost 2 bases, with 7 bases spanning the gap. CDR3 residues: CASSESGLTDTQYF. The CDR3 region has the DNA TGTGCCAGCAGTGAATCTGGGCTCACAGATACGCAGTATTTT. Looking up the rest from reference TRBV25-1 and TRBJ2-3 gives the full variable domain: EADIYQTPRYLVIGTGKKITLECSQTMGHDKMYWYQQDPGMELHLIHYSYGVNSTEKGDLSSESTVSRIRTEHFPLTLESARPSHTSQYLCASSESGLTDTQYFGPGTRLTVL.

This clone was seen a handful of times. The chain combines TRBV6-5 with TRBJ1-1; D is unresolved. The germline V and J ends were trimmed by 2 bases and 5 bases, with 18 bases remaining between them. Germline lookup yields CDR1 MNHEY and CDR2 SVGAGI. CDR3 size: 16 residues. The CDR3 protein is CASSYLKAGRETEAFF. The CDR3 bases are TGTGCCAGCAGTTACCTAAAAGCCGGACGGGAAACTGAAGCTTTCTTT.

In DNA form, the CDR3 reads TGTGCCAGCAGTGACGGTCAGCCCCAGCATTTT. Protein sequence: CASSDGQPQHF. This chain uses TRBV25-1 with TRBJ1-5; unclear D gene. V was pared by 3 bases and J by 6 bases, with 3 bases between. CDR3 length: 11 residues. Germline CDR1 MGHDK, CDR2 SYGVNS.

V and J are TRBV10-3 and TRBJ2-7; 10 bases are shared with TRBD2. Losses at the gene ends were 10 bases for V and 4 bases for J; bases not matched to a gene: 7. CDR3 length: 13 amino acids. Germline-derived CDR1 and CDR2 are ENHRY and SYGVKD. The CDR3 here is CATQREGSYEQYF. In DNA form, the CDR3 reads TGTGCCACGCAGCGGGAGGGGAGTTACGAGCAGTACTTC.

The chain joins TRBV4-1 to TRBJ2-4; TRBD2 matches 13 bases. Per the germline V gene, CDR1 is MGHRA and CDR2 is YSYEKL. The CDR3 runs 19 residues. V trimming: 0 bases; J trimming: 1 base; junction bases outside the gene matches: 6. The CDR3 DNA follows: TGCGCCAGCAGCCAAGAGGGACTAGCGGGATCTGTTGCCAAAAACATTCAGTACTTC. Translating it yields CASSQEGLAGSVAKNIQYF.

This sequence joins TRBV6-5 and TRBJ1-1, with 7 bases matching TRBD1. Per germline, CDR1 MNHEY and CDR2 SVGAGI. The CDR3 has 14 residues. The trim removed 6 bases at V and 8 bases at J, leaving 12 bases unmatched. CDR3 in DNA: TGTGCCAGCAGACTACGACAGGGATTGGGGGAAGCTTTCTTT. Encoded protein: CASRLRQGLGEAFF.

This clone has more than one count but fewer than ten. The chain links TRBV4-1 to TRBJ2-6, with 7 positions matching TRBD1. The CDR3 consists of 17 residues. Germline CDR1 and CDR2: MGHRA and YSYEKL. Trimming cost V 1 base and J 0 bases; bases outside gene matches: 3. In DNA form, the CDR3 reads TGCGCCAGCAGCCAAGGGGACAGTCGCTCTGGGGCCAACGTCCTGACTTTC. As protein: CASSQGDSRSGANVLTF.

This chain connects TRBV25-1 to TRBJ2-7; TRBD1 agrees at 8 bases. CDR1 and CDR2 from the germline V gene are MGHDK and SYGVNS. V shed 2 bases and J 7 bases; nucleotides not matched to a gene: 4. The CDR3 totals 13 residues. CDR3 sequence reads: CASSEPDRGEQYF. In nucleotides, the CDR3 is TGTGCCAGCAGTGAACCAGACAGGGGAGAGCAGTACTTC.

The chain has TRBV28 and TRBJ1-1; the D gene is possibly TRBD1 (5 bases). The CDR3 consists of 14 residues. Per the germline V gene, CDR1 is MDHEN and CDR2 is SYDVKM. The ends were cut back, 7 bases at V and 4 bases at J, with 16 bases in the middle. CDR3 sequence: CASKGMGSGTEAFF. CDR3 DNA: TGTGCCAGCAAGGGGATGGGTTCGGGCACTGAAGCTTTCTTT.

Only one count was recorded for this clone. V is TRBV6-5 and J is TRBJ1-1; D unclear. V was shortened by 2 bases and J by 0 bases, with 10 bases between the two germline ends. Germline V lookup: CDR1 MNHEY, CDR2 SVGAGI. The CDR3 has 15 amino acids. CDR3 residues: CASSYQTRMNTEAFF. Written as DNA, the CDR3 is TGTGCCAGCAGTTACCAAACTAGGATGAACACTGAAGCTTTCTTT.

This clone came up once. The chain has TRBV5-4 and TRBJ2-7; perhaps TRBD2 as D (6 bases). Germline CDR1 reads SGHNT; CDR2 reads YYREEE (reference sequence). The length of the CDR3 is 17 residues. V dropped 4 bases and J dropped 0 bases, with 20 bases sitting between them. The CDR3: CASSDKVGTATSYEQYF. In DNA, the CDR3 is TGTGCCAGCAGCGACAAGGTCGGGACTGCCACCTCCTACGAGCAGTACTTC.

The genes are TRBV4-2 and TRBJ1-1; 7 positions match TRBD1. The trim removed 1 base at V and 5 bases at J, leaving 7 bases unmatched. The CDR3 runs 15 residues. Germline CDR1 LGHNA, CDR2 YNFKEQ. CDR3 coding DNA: TGTGCCAGCAGCCAAGCCCGACAGGGAAGAACTGAAGCTTTCTTT. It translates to CASSQARQGRTEAFF.

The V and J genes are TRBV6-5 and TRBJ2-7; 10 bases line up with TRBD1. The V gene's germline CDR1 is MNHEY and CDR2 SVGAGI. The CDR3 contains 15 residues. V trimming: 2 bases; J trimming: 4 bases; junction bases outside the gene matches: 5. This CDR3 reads CASSYGDRGHYEQYF. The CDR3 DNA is TGTGCCAGCAGTTACGGGGACAGGGGCCATTACGAGCAGTACTTC.

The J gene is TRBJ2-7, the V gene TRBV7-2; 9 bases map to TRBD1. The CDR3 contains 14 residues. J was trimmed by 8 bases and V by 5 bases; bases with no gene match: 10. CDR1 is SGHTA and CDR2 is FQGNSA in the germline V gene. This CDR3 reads CASSPRTGASQQYF. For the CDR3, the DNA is TGTGCCAGCAGCCCGAGGACAGGGGCCAGCCAGCAGTACTTC.

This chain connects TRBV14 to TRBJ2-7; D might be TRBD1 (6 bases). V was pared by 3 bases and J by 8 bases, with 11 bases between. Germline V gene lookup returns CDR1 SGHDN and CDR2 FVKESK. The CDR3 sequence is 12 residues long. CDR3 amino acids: CASSHARDKQYF. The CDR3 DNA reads TGTGCCAGCAGCCATGCCCGGGACAAGCAGTACTTC.

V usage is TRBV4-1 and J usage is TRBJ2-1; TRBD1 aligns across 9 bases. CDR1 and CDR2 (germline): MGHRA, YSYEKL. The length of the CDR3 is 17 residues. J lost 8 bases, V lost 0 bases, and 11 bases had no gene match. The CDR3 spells CASSQDRLNRQGDEQFF. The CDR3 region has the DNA TGCGCCAGCAGCCAAGATCGTTTAAATAGACAGGGGGATGAGCAGTTCTTC.

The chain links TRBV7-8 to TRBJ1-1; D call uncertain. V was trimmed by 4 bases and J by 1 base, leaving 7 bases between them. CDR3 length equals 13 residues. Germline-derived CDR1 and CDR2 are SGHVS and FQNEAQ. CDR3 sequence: CASSSQTNTEAFF. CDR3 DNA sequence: TGTGCCAGCAGCTCACAAACGAACACTGAAGCTTTCTTT.

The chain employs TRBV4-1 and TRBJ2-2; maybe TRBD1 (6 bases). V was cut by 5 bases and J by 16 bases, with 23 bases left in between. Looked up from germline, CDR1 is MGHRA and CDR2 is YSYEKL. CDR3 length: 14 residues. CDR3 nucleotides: TGCGCCAGCAGCTACCAACAGGGCCTCACGGGGACGTTTTTT. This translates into CASSYQQGLTGTFF.

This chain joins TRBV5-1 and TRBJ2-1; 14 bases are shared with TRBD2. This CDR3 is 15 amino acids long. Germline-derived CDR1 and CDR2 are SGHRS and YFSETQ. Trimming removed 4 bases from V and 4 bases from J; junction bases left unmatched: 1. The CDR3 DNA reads TGCGCCAGCAGCCGACTAGCGGGAGGGTACAATGAGCAGTTCTTC. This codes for CASSRLAGGYNEQFF.

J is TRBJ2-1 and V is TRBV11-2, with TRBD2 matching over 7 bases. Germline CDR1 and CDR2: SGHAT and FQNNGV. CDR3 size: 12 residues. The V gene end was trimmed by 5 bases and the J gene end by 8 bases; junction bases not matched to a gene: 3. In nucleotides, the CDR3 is TGTGCCAGCAGCGCCACTAGCGATGAGCAGTTCTTC. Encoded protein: CASSATSDEQFF.

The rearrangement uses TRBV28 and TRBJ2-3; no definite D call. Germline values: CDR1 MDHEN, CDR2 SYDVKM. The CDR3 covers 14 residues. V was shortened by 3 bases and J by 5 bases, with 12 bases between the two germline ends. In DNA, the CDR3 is TGTGCCAGCAGTTTGCGTGGCCGGAGAGATACGCAGTATTTT. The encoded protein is CASSLRGRRDTQYF.

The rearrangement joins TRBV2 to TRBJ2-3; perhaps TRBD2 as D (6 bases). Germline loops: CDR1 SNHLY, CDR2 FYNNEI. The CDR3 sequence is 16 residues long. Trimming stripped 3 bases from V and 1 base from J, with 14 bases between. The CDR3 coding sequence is TGTGCCAGCAGTGACAGACTAGTTAGCCGCACAGATACGCAGTATTTT. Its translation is CASSDRLVSRTDTQYF.

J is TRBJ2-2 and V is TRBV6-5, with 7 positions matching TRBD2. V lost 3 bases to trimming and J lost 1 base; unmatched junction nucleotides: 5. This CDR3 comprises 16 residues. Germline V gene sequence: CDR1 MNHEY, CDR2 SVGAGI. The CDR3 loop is CASSYGGGMNTGELFF. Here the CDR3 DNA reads TGTGCCAGCAGTTATGGGGGGGGTATGAACACCGGGGAGCTGTTTTTT.

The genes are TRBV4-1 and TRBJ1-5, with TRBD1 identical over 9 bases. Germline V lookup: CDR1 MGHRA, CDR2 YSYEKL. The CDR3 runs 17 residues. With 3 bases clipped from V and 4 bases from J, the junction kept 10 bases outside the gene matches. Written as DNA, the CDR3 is TGCGCCAGCAGCCAGCCGACGACAGGGGGAAGAAATCAGCCCCAGCATTTT. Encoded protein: CASSQPTTGGRNQPQHF.

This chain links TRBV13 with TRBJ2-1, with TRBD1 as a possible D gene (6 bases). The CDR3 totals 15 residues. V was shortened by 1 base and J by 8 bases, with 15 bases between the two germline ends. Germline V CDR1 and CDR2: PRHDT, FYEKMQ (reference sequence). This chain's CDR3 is CASSLAVSRGYEQFF. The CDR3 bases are TGTGCCAGCAGCTTAGCCGTTTCCAGGGGCTATGAGCAGTTCTTC. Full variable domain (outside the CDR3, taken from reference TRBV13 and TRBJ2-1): AAGVIQSPRHLIKEKRETATLKCYPIPRHDTVYWYQQGPGQDPQFLISFYEKMQSDKGSIPDRFSAQQFSDYHSELNMSSLELGDSALYFCASSLAVSRGYEQFFGPGTRLTVL.